Described below is a single T cell receptor beta chain sequence and its context. Which antigen it targets is not known. The sample holds no much larger clone one base away, and base qualities are not on file. These data come from a study of OX40 agonist ivuxolimab in advanced cancers. A note on the overall study: Ivuxolimab was an agonistic, fully human IgG2 monoclonal antibody directed against OX40 (CD134), a costimulatory receptor. Partial responses occurred in three dose-escalation patients: two with cutaneous melanoma and one with hepatocellular carcinoma. Intravenous ivuxolimab was administered to patients every 2 weeks at six dose levels: 0.01, 0.1, 0.3, 1.5, 3 and 10 mg/kg. The paper describes the monotherapy dose-escalation part (N of about 54 patients) of the phase I trial of ivuxolimab. The point of sequencing TCRbeta in the periphery was to test whether ivuxolimab changed TCR sequence diversity and drove clonal T-cell expansion. Of the roughly 52 dose-escalation patients, hepatocellular carcinoma was present in approximately 20, melanoma in roughly 15, renal cell carcinoma in 9 and head and neck cancer in 9. Patients were allowed to have had prior anti-PD-1, anti-PD-L1 or anti-CTLA-4 therapy, and 30% to 50% of the dose-escalation patients had previously received checkpoint inhibitors. In the dose-escalation cohort, around 80% of patients were male, and the mean age was around 60 years with a range of about 23 to 79.

Patients with autoimmune disease history or receiving systemic immunosuppression were excluded from the trial. Peripheral blood for TCR sequencing was collected from all dose cohorts at baseline, on cycle 4 day 1, and on cycle 7 day 1. Samples came from an open-label, multicenter, first-in-human phase I dose-escalation trial of ivuxolimab. The trial enrolled adults with locally advanced or metastatic head and neck squamous cell, hepatocellular, melanoma or renal cell carcinoma. Before TCR sequencing, CD4+ T cells and CD8+ T cells were sorted from peripheral blood as separate populations. V sheds 0 bases and J sheds 6 bases, leaving 2 bases between their ends. The CDR3 sequence holds 11 residues, the cysteine and phenylalanine included. The only DNA kept is the CDR3, 33 bases in frame from the first base. The germline V gene (reference sequence) supplies CDR1 GTSNPN and CDR2 SVGIG. General findings and caveats noted by the study authors: Antigen specificity was not determined for the clonally expanded peripheral T cells. At doses of 0.1 to 3.0 mg/kg, clonal expansion of both CD4+ and CD8+ T cells in blood was seen between baseline and week 6. Low levels of normalized T-cell clonal expansion were also seen in some patients who did not respond. After ivuxolimab, expanded clones were on average more numerous among CD8+ T cells than among CD4+ T cells. Partial responders in the 0.1-3.0 mg/kg groups had among the lowest normalized peripheral clonal expansion, especially among CD8+ T cells.

To sequence the TCRbeta CDR3 region, genomic DNA was isolated from the sorted cells. TCRbeta CDR3 regions were sequenced using the immunoSEQ Assay. TCRdb stores this immuneACCESS table with in-frame sequences only. Part of the clones is absent; in the studies checked, under half of the shortfall reflects unresolved V genes, and no reason is known for the rest. This sample is represented by tens of thousands of clones; 77% of them were singletons. 16% of the sample belongs to the ten largest clones. The chain links TRBV30 with TRBJ2-2; the D gene lacks a confident call. This clonotype was sampled from an adult with an advanced solid tumor such as melanoma, head and neck, liver or kidney cancer. This specimen was CD4+ or CD8+ T cells sorted from blood, taken in a trial of the OX40 agonist ivuxolimab. The CDR3 sequence is CAWSVPGELFF. The DNA sequence is given as TGTGCCTGGAGTGTACCCGGGGAGCTGTTTTTT. Full variable domain (CDR3 extended with the reference TRBV30 and TRBJ2-2 proteins): SQTIHQWPATLVQPVGSPLSLECTVEGTSNPNLYWYRQAAGRGLQLLFYSVGIGQISSEVPQNLSASRPQDRQFILSSKKLLLSDSGFYLCAWSVPGELFFGEGSRLTVL.